This passage covers 29 T cell receptor beta chains from one sample sequenced in a study of control samples from healthy donors and cancer patients. Sequencing was performed with immunoSEQ multiplex PCR; in TCRdb, only in-frame clones are kept and a portion is missing. This sample yields about 68,000 clones, of which 75% to 85% are seen a single time; 15% to 17% belongs to the top ten. The sample comprised blood. Source of these receptors: a man aged 60 to 69 in good health.

This chain uses TRBV21-1 with TRBJ2-7; TRBD2, as called in the table, went unchecked against the DNA. TRBV21-1 is flagged as a pseudogene. The CDR3 is 18 residues long. For the CDR3, the DNA is TGTGCCAGCAGGCACCCGGGACTAGCGGGGACTCTCTCCTACGAGCAGTACTTC. It codes for CASRHPGLAGTLSYEQYF.

V usage is TRBV27 and J usage is TRBJ2-6, with D possibly matching TRBD2 (7 bases). CDR3 length: 16 residues. Trimming pared 5 bases from V and 0 bases from J, leaving 11 bases between. From germline, CDR1 is MNHEY and CDR2 SMNVEV (reference sequence). The chain's CDR3 is CASSRGAISGANVLTF. CDR3 coding DNA: TGTGCCAGCAGTCGGGGGGCGATCTCTGGGGCCAACGTCCTGACTTTC.

The chain is built from TRBV7-2 and TRBJ1-2; maybe TRBD1 (6 bases). The germline V gene encodes CDR1 SGHTA and CDR2 FQGNSA. The length of the CDR3 is 13 residues. The V and J ends lost 7 bases and 7 bases respectively, with 16 bases between them. The CDR3, as DNA: TGTGCCAGCACCCCAGCAGGGGTGGGTGGCTACACCTTC. It is translated as CASTPAGVGGYTF.

The chain couples TRBV2 to TRBJ2-7; 8 nucleotides line up with TRBD1. Per germline, CDR1 SNHLY and CDR2 FYNNEI. V gave up 7 bases and J gave up 5 bases; unmatched junction bases: 4. This CDR3 has 12 amino acids. CDR3 sequence (DNA): TGTGCCAGCAATACGGACAGGGACGAGCAGTACTTC. Protein product: CASNTDRDEQYF.

The chain combines TRBV11-1 with TRBJ2-1, with 8 bases lining up with TRBD2. There are 16 residues in the CDR3. The junction had 10 bases not matched to a gene; V was cut back by 5 bases and J by 4 bases. Germline V gene lookup returns CDR1 SGHAT and CDR2 FQDESV (reference sequence). Here the CDR3 DNA reads TGTGCCAGCAGCCTTGGAGCGGGAGAAAAGTACAATGAGCAGTTCTTC. Protein product: CASSLGAGEKYNEQFF.

This sequence joins TRBV14 and TRBJ2-3; D is possibly TRBD2 (6 bases). Trimming pared 1 base from V and 7 bases from J, leaving 15 bases between. Germline CDR1 SGHDN, CDR2 FVKESK. This CDR3 spans 15 amino acids. CDR3 sequence reads: CASSQGRGGQNTQYF. The DNA for the CDR3 is TGTGCCAGCAGCCAAGGGCGGGGTGGGCAAAATACGCAGTATTTT.

Here the CDR3 DNA reads TGTGCCTGGGGAAGGGTCTTCCCCCTATATGGCTACACCTTC. Translation gives CAWGRVFPLYGYTF. The chain combines TRBV30 with TRBJ1-2, with no clear D. V was pared by 5 bases and J by 5 bases, with 18 bases between. This CDR3 contains 14 residues. Per the germline V gene, CDR1 is GTSNPN and CDR2 is SVGIG (reference sequence).

In its sample, this clone was seen a few times. The chain joins TRBV5-4 to TRBJ1-2, with D perhaps TRBD1 (5 bases). The CDR3 length is 15 residues. The V end was cut by 3 bases, the J end by 8 bases, with 20 bases between. Germline V gives CDR1 SGHNT, CDR2 YYREEE (reference sequence). CDR3 DNA sequence: TGTGCCAGCAGCTCGGGGCAGCCACCCCTAGGAGGCTACACCTTC. This sequence encodes CASSSGQPPLGGYTF.

This clone occurred a few times. The chain is built from TRBV6-6 and TRBJ1-6, with 8 bases fitting TRBD1. The germline V gene encodes CDR1 MNHNY and CDR2 SVGAGI (reference sequence). The CDR3 extends over 14 amino acids. V lost 4 bases, J lost 6 bases, and 2 bases stayed unmatched. CDR3 coding DNA: TGTGCCAGCAGTTCCACAGGGGGTAATTCACCCCTCCACTTT. Amino acids: CASSSTGGNSPLHF.

The chain couples TRBV7-8 to TRBJ2-1; 9 bases align to TRBD2. Per the germline V gene, CDR1 is SGHVS and CDR2 is FQNEAQ. This CDR3 contains 19 residues. Germline trimming cut 2 bases from V and 3 bases from J; bases unmatched to any gene: 14. CDR3 residues: CASSLRVHGGRENYNEQFF. The DNA for the CDR3 is TGTGCCAGCAGCTTAAGGGTCCATGGCGGGAGGGAAAACTACAATGAGCAGTTCTTC.

The V and J genes are TRBV29-1 and TRBJ1-5; possible D gene TRBD1, 6 bases. V gave up 6 bases and J gave up 4 bases, with 13 bases separating them. This CDR3 is built from 13 residues. Germline V gives CDR1 SQVTM, CDR2 ANQGSEA. The CDR3 protein is CSVARDTNQPQHF. CDR3 coding DNA: TGCAGCGTCGCCCGGGACACAAATCAGCCCCAGCATTTT.

The CDR3 DNA follows: TGTGCCACCAGTGCAGCGGATGCGGCGAGGAGAAGCGGTGAGCAGTTCTTC. Its translation is CATSAADAARRSGEQFF. The chain uses TRBV24-1 and TRBJ2-1, with TRBD2 as a possible D gene (5 bases). This CDR3 is built from 17 residues. Deletions cut 5 bases from V and 9 bases from J, with 25 bases between. CDR1 is KGHDR and CDR2 is SFDVKD in the germline V gene.

The chain carries TRBV11-2 and TRBJ2-1, with D perhaps given as TRBD1 or TRBD2 (5 bases each). Germline V CDR1 and CDR2: SGHAT, FQNNGV. The V and J ends lost 3 bases and 6 bases respectively, with 15 bases between them. This CDR3 is built from 15 residues. CDR3 DNA: TGTGCCAGCAGCTTCGGGACCCTTCTGACCAATGAGCAGTTCTTC. Its translation is CASSFGTLLTNEQFF.

This clone was recorded a few times. The chain has TRBV19 and TRBJ2-1; TRBD2 matches 14 bases. This CDR3 is 14 amino acids long. Per the germline V gene, CDR1 is LNHDA and CDR2 is SQIVND (reference sequence). V gave up 4 bases and J gave up 10 bases; unmatched junction bases: 3. Here the CDR3 reads CASSRGTSGGEQFF. DNA for the CDR3: TGTGCCAGTAGTAGGGGGACTAGCGGGGGAGAGCAGTTCTTC.

The chain employs TRBV18 and TRBJ1-5; D perhaps matches TRBD1 (6 bases). The V gene's germline CDR1 is KGHSH and CDR2 LQKENI. V lost 6 bases to trimming and J lost 2 bases, with 11 bases between them. The CDR3 has 14 residues. CDR3 in amino acids: CASSQGGGNQPQHF. CDR3 nucleotides: TGTGCCAGCTCTCAAGGGGGGGGCAATCAGCCCCAGCATTTT.

The rearrangement joins TRBV10-3 to TRBJ1-2; 8 bases are shared with TRBD1. In germline, CDR1 is ENHRY, CDR2 SYGVKD. Losses at the gene ends were 4 bases for V and 8 bases for J; bases not matched to a gene: 9. This CDR3 has 14 residues. CDR3 sequence (DNA): TGTGCCATCAGTGTGGGTGACAGGGGTTCCGGCTACACCTTC. Translated, it gives CAISVGDRGSGYTF.

J is TRBJ1-5 and V is TRBV6-2 or TRBV6-3; a weak D match, TRBD1 (5 bases). CDR3 length: 15 amino acids. The germline V gene has CDR1 MNHEY and CDR2 SVGEGT. Trimming took off 3 bases at V and 1 base at J, with 10 bases between the two ends. CDR3 DNA sequence: TGTGCCAGCAGTTATGTTGGGGGGAGCAATCAGCCCCAGCATTTT. As protein: CASSYVGGSNQPQHF.

This clone was recorded a few times. The chain couples TRBV4-2 to TRBJ2-7, with 8 nucleotides matching TRBD2. Germline-derived CDR1 and CDR2 are LGHNA and YNFKEQ. The CDR3 sequence is 15 residues long. J lost 0 bases, V lost 4 bases, and 5 bases had no gene match. The CDR3 region is CASSPRLASSYEQYF. CDR3 coding DNA: TGTGCCAGCAGCCCTCGACTAGCGAGCTCCTACGAGCAGTACTTC.

In regard to this clone: The junction and the germline gene differ at one end; a read error may be behind it. CDR3 sequence reads: CASSFPGQGAKGIF. Written as DNA, the CDR3 is TGTGCCAGCAGTTTCCCGGGACAGGGGGCCAAGGGGATCTTC. V and J are TRBV7-2 and TRBJ1-2; TRBD1 aligns across 12 bases. Germline V gene data show CDR1 as SGHTA and CDR2 as FQGNSA. The CDR3 extends over 14 amino acids.

This chain connects TRBV19 to TRBJ1-5; tentatively, D is TRBD1 (6 bases). V lost 3 bases and J lost 4, with 16 bases in between. The germline V gene has CDR1 LNHDA and CDR2 SQIVND (reference sequence). The CDR3 length is 16 residues. The CDR3 sequence: CASSIGPGAINQPQHF. The CDR3 nucleotides read TGTGCCAGTAGTATTGGTCCAGGGGCCATTAATCAGCCCCAGCATTTT.

This clone is medium-sized by share. J is TRBJ2-7 and V is TRBV7-9; D gene ambiguous. The CDR3 has 16 amino acids. Germline lookup yields CDR1 SEHNR and CDR2 FQNEAQ (reference sequence). Trimming stripped 1 base from V and 0 bases from J, with 13 bases between. Here the CDR3 DNA reads TGTGCCAGCAGCTTAGGTCTAGGGATGAGCTCCTACGAGCAGTACTTC. This codes for CASSLGLGMSSYEQYF.

The rearrangement uses TRBV7-9 and TRBJ1-1; possible D gene TRBD1, 6 bases. The germline gives CDR1 SEHNR, CDR2 FQNEAQ (reference sequence). The CDR3 loop spans 14 amino acids. V was clipped by 5 bases and J by 5 bases, with 15 bases between them. The chain's CDR3 is CASSPYRDNTEAFF. The CDR3 region has the DNA TGTGCCAGCAGCCCCTACAGGGATAATACTGAAGCTTTCTTT.

The chain couples TRBV10-3 to TRBJ2-7; 13 bases are shared with TRBD2. The CDR3 contains 14 residues. The J segment lost 5 bases and the V segment lost 7 bases, leaving 5 bases of the junction unmatched. CDR1 and CDR2 from the germline V gene are ENHRY and SYGVKD. CDR3 sequence reads: CAITNGLAGDEQYF. In DNA, the CDR3 is TGTGCCATCACCAACGGACTAGCGGGAGACGAGCAGTACTTC.

The chain uses TRBV6-6 and TRBJ2-7; D is possibly TRBD1 (6 bases). The CDR3 is 14 residues long. V was shortened by 2 bases and J by 7 bases, with 15 bases between the two germline ends. Germline V gives CDR1 MNHNY, CDR2 SVGAGI (reference sequence). CDR3 region: CASSYGRTVQEQYF. For the CDR3, the DNA is TGTGCCAGCAGTTACGGCAGGACAGTTCAAGAGCAGTACTTC.

The table lists this clone with a few counts. This chain connects TRBV7-8 to TRBJ2-3; tentative D call: TRBD2 (5 bases). Trimming cost V 2 bases and J 2 bases, with 14 bases left between them. CDR1 is SGHVS and CDR2 is FQNEAQ in the germline V gene. CDR3 length equals 16 residues. CDR3 residues: CASSLSTGYSTDTQYF. The DNA for the CDR3 is TGTGCCAGCAGCTTAAGTACGGGGTACTCCACAGATACGCAGTATTTT.

V and J are TRBV28 and TRBJ2-7; D might be TRBD1 (5 bases). CDR1 and CDR2 from the germline V gene are MDHEN and SYDVKM. The V gene lost 4 bases and the J gene lost 4 bases, with 14 bases spanning the gap. The CDR3 is 14 amino acids. The CDR3, as DNA: TGTGCCAGCAGTTCGACAAATCAGGGTTACGAGCAGTACTTC. Translating it yields CASSSTNQGYEQYF. Supplemented by reference TRBV28 and TRBJ2-7, the full variable domain reads DVKVTQSSRYLVKRTGEKVFLECVQDMDHENMFWYRQDPGLGLRLIYFSYDVKMKEKGDIPEGYSVSREKKERFSLILESASTNQTSMYLCASSSTNQGYEQYFGPGTRLTVT.

The J gene is TRBJ2-3, the V gene TRBV2; 9 bases map to TRBD2. This CDR3 is 16 amino acids long. V lost 4 bases and J lost 3; bases outside the gene matches: 8. CDR1 is SNHLY, CDR2 FYNNEI, per germline. This CDR3 is CASSAGAGGPTDTQYF. In DNA form, the CDR3 reads TGTGCCAGCAGTGCCGGCGCGGGAGGGCCGACAGATACGCAGTATTTT.

The chain links TRBV4-3 to TRBJ2-5, with D perhaps TRBD2 (6 bases). CDR1 LGHNA and CDR2 YSLEER come from the germline V gene. The CDR3 extends over 16 amino acids. V lost 1 base and J lost 1, with 13 bases in between. The chain's CDR3 is CASSQGGAGFQETQYF. CDR3 sequence (DNA): TGCGCCAGCAGCCAAGGAGGGGCGGGATTCCAAGAGACCCAGTACTTC.

The chain uses TRBV28 and TRBJ2-7, with TRBD2 matching 9 bases. The CDR3 covers 13 residues. Per germline, CDR1 MDHEN and CDR2 SYDVKM. The V segment lost 9 bases and the J segment 6 bases; nucleotides outside the gene matches: 9. CDR3 sequence (DNA): TGTGCCAGTTCTGGCGGGAGGGCAGGCGAGCAGTACTTC. Translating it yields CASSGGRAGEQYF.